This T cell receptor (beta chain) was sequenced during a study of regulatory T cells in long-lasting Graves disease. Study outcomes and limitations: Those with persistent disease had in common more public clonotypes (roughly 3,000) than new patients (around 910). Compared with new cases, persistent Graves' patients showed reduced TCR diversity. With persistent disease, TRBV28, TRBJ1-2 and TRBJ2-5 were the favored segments.

Time point of the sample: persistent/refractory GD, antithyroid drugs over 5 years with positive TRAb. PBMC RNA served as the TCR library source. Arm-PCR with iRepertoire HTBI primers amplified the CDR3 regions for these TCR beta libraries. TCRdb re-derived calls from the multiplex PCR reads in MiXCR, one entry per CDR3 protein. Of over 250,000 distinct CDR3 sequences listed, 22% are singletons. Comment on this clonotype: What it binds is unknown.

The CDR3 covers 16 residues. CDR1 is LGHDT, CDR2 YNNKEL, per germline (reference sequence). J lost 4 bases, V lost 3 bases, and 7 bases had no gene match. The chain is built from TRBV3-1 and TRBJ1-3, with TRBD1 identical over 9 bases. This sequence was found in a female donor with Graves disease. The material was peripheral blood mononuclear cells (PBMCs), obtained when the disease was refractory, from a patient treated with antithyroid drugs. CDR3: CASSQNRGLGGNTIYF. CDR3 bases: TGTGCCAGCAGCCAGAACAGGGGGCTCGGAGGAAACACCATATATTTT.